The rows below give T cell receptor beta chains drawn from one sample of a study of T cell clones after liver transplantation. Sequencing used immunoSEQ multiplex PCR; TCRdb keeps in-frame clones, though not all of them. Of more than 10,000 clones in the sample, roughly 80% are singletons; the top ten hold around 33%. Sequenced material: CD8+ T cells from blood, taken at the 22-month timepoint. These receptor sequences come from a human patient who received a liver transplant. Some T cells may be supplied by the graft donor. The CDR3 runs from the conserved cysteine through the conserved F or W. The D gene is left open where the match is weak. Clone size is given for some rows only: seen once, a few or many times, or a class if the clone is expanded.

CASSRSSYNEQFF	TGTGCCAGCAGTCGGAGCTCCTACAATGAGCAGTTCTTC	TRBV7-3	-	TRBJ2-1	13	many
CASSRYQGTSGGTDTQYF	TGTGCCAGCAGTAGATATCAGGGGACTAGCGGGGGCACAGATACGCAGTATTTT	TRBV27	TRBD2	TRBJ2-3	18	-
CASSPRQGAPQETQYF	TGTGCCAGCAGCCCACGACAGGGGGCGCCCCAAGAGACCCAGTACTTC	TRBV9	TRBD1	TRBJ2-5	16	few
CASSPSRYQETQYF	TGTGCCAGCAGTCCAAGTAGGTACCAAGAGACCCAGTACTTC	TRBV28	-	TRBJ2-5	14	-
CASSVGGEDEQFF	TGTGCCAGCAGCGTAGGGGGGGAGGATGAGCAGTTCTTC	TRBV9	-	TRBJ2-1	13	-
CASRTTGQVYGYTF	TGTGCCAGCAGGACGACAGGGCAGGTTTATGGCTACACCTTC	TRBV5-6	TRBD1	TRBJ1-2	14	-
CASRLSQRDNEQFF	TGTGCTAGCAGATTAAGCCAGCGGGACAATGAGCAGTTCTTC	TRBV7-7	-	TRBJ2-1	14	-
CASSAAGNYNEQFF	TGCGCCAGCAGCGCAGCGGGAAATTACAATGAGCAGTTCTTC	TRBV5-1	TRBD2	TRBJ2-1	14	medium-sized
CASSETGATNYGYTF	TGTGCCAGCAGTGAAACAGGGGCGACTAACTATGGCTACACCTTC	TRBV6-1	TRBD1	TRBJ1-2	15	large
CASSLGHANTEAFF	TGTGCCAGCAGTCTGGGACACGCGAACACTGAAGCTTTCTTT	TRBV6-6	-	TRBJ1-1	14	many
CASSLDRDYGYTF	TGTGCCAGCAGCTTAGACAGGGACTATGGCTACACCTTC	TRBV7-9	-	TRBJ1-2	13	few
CASSSGQGYQPQHF	TGTGCCAGCAGCTCCGGACAGGGTTATCAGCCCCAGCATTTT	TRBV7-9	TRBD1	TRBJ1-5	14	-
CASSEALNNEQFF	TGTGCCAGCAGTGAGGCGCTTAACAATGAGCAGTTCTTC	TRBV6-1	-	TRBJ2-1	13	-